The 7 T cell receptor beta chains in this list originate from one sample, sequenced in a study of control samples from healthy donors and cancer patients. Assay used: immunoSEQ multiplex PCR; TCRdb lists only in-frame clones, some missing. Of 20,000 to 25,000 clones in the sample, 75% to 90% are singletons; the top ten hold about two fifths. What was sequenced was PBMCs. Every receptor here comes from a man in his 60s with head and neck cancer.

This chain joins TRBV10-3 and TRBJ1-3; D is unclear. The CDR3 runs 16 residues. CDR1 ENHRY and CDR2 SYGVKD come from the germline V gene. The germline V and J ends were trimmed by 1 base and 4 bases, with 14 bases remaining between them. This CDR3 reads CAISELNIGEGNTIYF. The CDR3 coding sequence is TGTGCCATCAGTGAGTTAAACATTGGGGAAGGAAACACCATATATTTT.

The CDR3 region has the DNA TGTGCCAGCAGTTACTCGACATATGGCTACACCTTC. Translated: CASSYSTYGYTF. This chain links TRBV6-6 with TRBJ1-2; D remains unclear. Germline-derived CDR1 and CDR2 are MNHNY and SVGAGI (reference sequence). Trimming removed 0 bases from V and 5 bases from J, with 4 bases in between. The CDR3 contains 12 residues.

J is TRBJ1-2 and V is TRBV28; D unclear. CDR1 and CDR2 from the germline V gene are MDHEN and SYDVKM. V was shortened by 3 bases and J by 13 bases, with 15 bases between the two germline ends. The CDR3 is 12 residues long. DNA for the CDR3: TGTGCCAGCAGTTTCGGCAGCTGGGAGGTCACCTTC. It encodes CASSFGSWEVTF.

In this sample, this clone turned up once. The V gene is TRBV5-1, the J gene TRBJ2-7; TRBD2 might be the D (6 bases). There are 15 residues in the CDR3. V was trimmed by 1 base and J by 2 bases, leaving 13 bases between them. The germline gives CDR1 SGHRS, CDR2 YFSETQ. In DNA, the CDR3 is TGCGCCAGCAGCTTGTTTGGGGACTGTCCCTACGAGCAGTACGTC. It codes for CASSLFGDCPYEQYV.

The V gene is TRBV18, the J gene TRBJ1-5; 8 bases are a match to TRBD1. Trimming cost V 3 bases and J 5 bases; bases outside gene matches: 6. Germline V gene lookup returns CDR1 KGHSH and CDR2 LQKENI. The CDR3 contains 15 residues. The CDR3, as DNA: TGTGCCAGCTCACCCTCGGGACAGGTCTATCAGCCCCAGCATTTT. Translation gives CASSPSGQVYQPQHF.

The chain employs TRBV2 and TRBJ1-5; D is uncertain. Germline V gene data show CDR1 as SNHLY and CDR2 as FYNNEI. Trimming pared 1 base from V and 6 bases from J, leaving 7 bases between. CDR3 length equals 13 residues. The CDR3 DNA reads as TGTGCCAGCAGTGAAGTAAGCGGTCAGCCCCAGCATTTT. Protein: CASSEVSGQPQHF. Full variable domain (rest looked up from reference TRBV2 and TRBJ1-5): EPEVTQTPSHQVTQMGQEVILRCVPISNHLYFYWYRQILGQKVEFLVSFYNNEISEKSEIFDDQFSVERPDGSNFTLKIRSTKLEDSAMYFCASSEVSGQPQHFGDGTRLSIL.

The chain combines TRBV4-1 with TRBJ2-7, with a possible D match to TRBD2 (7 bases). This CDR3 comprises 14 residues. Germline CDR1 is MGHRA and CDR2 is YSYEKL. Deletions cut 3 bases from V and 7 bases from J, with 16 bases between. As DNA, the CDR3 is TGCGCCAGCAGCCACCCCGGGGGGCAGTGGGAGCAGTACTTC. Protein sequence: CASSHPGGQWEQYF.